One sample yielded the 4 T cell receptor beta chains listed below, sequenced in a study of T cell repertoires in cytomegalovirus infection. TCRdb passed the reads through MiXCR, listing each CDR3 protein once. The sample carries some 920,000 distinct CDR3 sequences, roughly 30% recorded once. No antigens are known for them. The sequencing used cultured CD8+ T cells from PBMCs, collected from culture after CMV antigen stimulation. These receptors were taken from a human donor in good health (CMV status not recorded). Some clones in this sample may be carry-over from other donors' samples.

This clonotype has at least ten counts. This rearrangement joins TRBV7-8 to TRBJ1-1; D perhaps matches TRBD1 (5 bases). The V end lost 3 bases, the J end lost 4 bases, and 12 bases lay between the germline ends. Germline V gene lookup returns CDR1 SGHVS and CDR2 FQNEAQ. This CDR3 contains 14 residues. The CDR3 protein is CASSFGQGITEAFF. CDR3 in DNA: TGTGCCAGCAGCTTTGGGCAGGGAATCACTGAAGCTTTCTTT.

This clonotype was counted only a few times. This rearrangement joins TRBV27 to TRBJ2-1, with 9 bases aligning to TRBD2. Unmatched junction bases numbered 3, after V lost 8 bases and J lost 4 bases. This CDR3 is 13 amino acids long. Per germline, CDR1 MNHEY and CDR2 SMNVEV (reference sequence). CDR3 sequence: CASQAGGYNEQFF. The CDR3, as DNA: TGTGCCAGCCAAGCGGGGGGTTACAATGAGCAGTTCTTC.

The gene calls are TRBV7-6 and TRBJ1-1; D is perhaps TRBD1 (6 bases). Germline lookup yields CDR1 SGHVS and CDR2 FNYEAQ. This CDR3 region has 13 residues. The V end lost 6 bases, the J end lost 10 bases, and 18 bases lay between the germline ends. CDR3 in DNA: TGTGCCAGCAGAAATAACAGGGAACTGGGAGCTTTCTTT. It encodes CASRNNRELGAFF.

This clonotype was picked up a small number of times. V usage is TRBV28 and J usage is TRBJ1-1; D not certain. Germline-derived CDR1 and CDR2 are MDHEN and SYDVKM. With 2 bases removed from V and 1 base from J, the gap between germline ends came to 17 bases. This CDR3 contains 17 residues. The CDR3 DNA reads TGTGCCAGCAGTTTAACCCCATCTGCGGTCACGAACACTGAAGCTTTCTTT. This translates into CASSLTPSAVTNTEAFF.